These 9 T cell receptor beta chains came from one sample sequenced in a study of human T cells and chemical hapten exposure. Time point given: patch test 2, 6 weeks after DPC sensitization. Treatment meaning: therapeutic diphenylcyclopropenone sensitization with weekly scalp DPC. Each CDR3 protein gets one entry after TCRdb re-called the RACE reads with MiXCR. The repertoire holds under 450,000 distinct CDR3 sequences, with roughly 6% as singletons. The specimen comprised whole blood, sampled in connection with sensitization to the hapten diphenylcyclopropenone (DPC). Receptor source: a woman younger than 30 with alopecia areata. Some clones in this sample may be carry-over from other donors' samples.

The chain has TRBV12-3 or TRBV12-4 and TRBJ1-5; D is undetermined. Deletions cut 3 bases from V and 7 bases from J, with 13 bases between. The CDR3 is 14 amino acids. CDR3 in amino acids: CASSFTSGAQPQHF. CDR3 DNA sequence: TGTGCCAGCAGTTTTACAAGCGGAGCGCAGCCCCAGCATTTT.

This clonotype was counted many times. This chain connects TRBV7-9 to TRBJ1-1; 7 bases are a match to TRBD1. This CDR3 comprises 14 residues. V lost 6 bases and J lost 4; bases outside the gene matches: 8. Germline assignment: CDR1 SEHNR and CDR2 FQNEAQ (reference sequence). CDR3 residues: CASRHPTGTTEAFF. CDR3 bases: TGTGCCAGCAGACATCCGACAGGGACCACTGAAGCTTTCTTT. The entire variable domain, with the rest obtained from reference TRBV7-9 and TRBJ1-1, is as follows: DTGVSQNPRHKITKRGQNVTFRCDPISEHNRLYWYRQTLGQGPEFLTYFQNEAQLEKSRLLSDRFSAERPKGSFSTLEIQRTEQGDSAMYLCASRHPTGTTEAFFGQGTRLTVV.

In its sample, this clonotype was seen many times. The rearrangement links TRBV6-6 to TRBJ2-7; TRBD1 aligns across 10 bases. Trimming removed 0 bases from V and 6 bases from J; junction bases left unmatched: 2. CDR1 MNHNY and CDR2 SVGAGI come from the germline V gene (reference sequence). The CDR3 loop spans 14 amino acids. CDR3 residues: CASSYSGQGSEQYF. As DNA, the CDR3 is TGTGCCAGCAGTTACTCGGGACAGGGGAGCGAGCAGTACTTC.

The rearrangement joins TRBV18 to TRBJ2-1; D remains ambiguous. CDR1 KGHSH and CDR2 LQKENI come from the germline V gene. The CDR3 covers 14 residues. Trimming cost V 2 bases and J 6 bases, with 11 bases left between them. The CDR3 region is CASSPVRAGNEQFF. DNA of the CDR3: TGTGCCAGCTCACCAGTCCGGGCCGGCAATGAGCAGTTCTTC. Variable domain in full (rest from reference TRBV18 and TRBJ2-1): NAGVMQNPRHLVRRRGQEARLRCSPMKGHSHVYWYRQLPEEGLKFMVYLQKENIIDESGMPKERFSAEFPKEGPSILRIQQVVRGDSAAYFCASSPVRAGNEQFFGPGTRLTVL.

V and J are TRBV20-1 and TRBJ2-7, with TRBD1 matching 7 bases. The V gene's germline CDR1 is DFQATT and CDR2 SNEGSKA (reference sequence). V trimming: 5 bases; J trimming: 8 bases; junction bases outside the gene matches: 12. This CDR3 is 13 amino acids long. CDR3 sequence (DNA): TGCAGTGCTCGCTGGGACAGCGTCCCCCAGCAGTACTTC. Its translation is CSARWDSVPQQYF.

In this sample, this clonotype turned up a few times. The rearrangement uses TRBV28 and TRBJ2-4, with D possibly being TRBD1 or TRBD2 (5 bases each). The CDR3 sequence is 12 residues long. The V gene's germline CDR1 is MDHEN and CDR2 SYDVKM. Trimming cost V 2 bases and J 6 bases, with 5 bases left between them. The DNA of the CDR3 is TGTGCCAGCAGTTTAGGGGGAAACATTCAGTACTTC. Encoded protein: CASSLGGNIQYF.

This clonotype was observed a handful of times. The rearrangement links TRBV25-1 to TRBJ1-5; the D is unclear. Looked up from germline, CDR1 is MGHDK and CDR2 is SYGVNS. This CDR3 is built from 13 residues. The V end lost 10 bases, the J end lost 3 bases, and 13 bases lay between the germline ends. CDR3 protein: CAIWLDFNQPQHF. As DNA, the CDR3 is TGTGCCATCTGGCTGGACTTCAATCAGCCCCAGCATTTT.

The V gene is TRBV3-1, the J gene TRBJ2-6; D not resolved. Trimming cost V 2 bases and J 2 bases, with 4 bases left between them. The CDR3 has 14 amino acids. The V gene's germline CDR1 is LGHDT and CDR2 YNNKEL (reference sequence). The CDR3 sequence is CASSQSTGANVLTF. In DNA, the CDR3 is TGTGCCAGCAGCCAATCGACTGGGGCCAACGTCCTGACTTTC. The variable domain in full, completed from reference TRBV3-1 and TRBJ2-6, reads DTAVSQTPKYLVTQMGNDKSIKCEQNLGHDTMYWYKQDSKKFLKIMFSYNNKELIINETVPNRFSPKSPDKAHLNLHINSLELGDSAVYFCASSQSTGANVLTFGAGSRLTVL.

The V and J genes are TRBV6-5 and TRBJ1-3; D is possibly TRBD1 (5 bases). The V gene's germline CDR1 is MNHEY and CDR2 SVGAGI. The V end lost 0 bases, the J end lost 4 bases, and 16 bases lay between the germline ends. This CDR3 region has 17 residues. The CDR3 loop is CASSYSLPGTTGNTIYF. The CDR3 nucleotides are TGTGCCAGCAGTTACTCGCTGCCCGGGACTACCGGAAACACCATATATTTT.